This T cell receptor (beta chain) was identified in a study of CD8+ T cells in alopecia areata. On the study more broadly: Among treated patients, oral tofacitinib was administered at 5 to 10 mg twice daily.

As for treatment: oral pan-JAK inhibitor, 5-10 mg twice daily. Germline CDR1 LNHNV, CDR2 YYDKDF (reference sequence). Trimming pared 0 bases from V and 7 bases from J, leaving 18 bases between. The CDR3 runs 16 residues. RNA extraction and reverse transcription yielded cDNA as sequencing template. The method was immunoSEQ multiplex PCR; TCRdb's version includes in-frame clones alone and lacks a portion of them. The repertoire holds about 270,000 clones, with around 64% as singletons. The sequenced sample was CD4+ T cells sorted from blood, obtained around week 54, from a patient treated with tofacitinib. This receptor was identified in a human donor with alopecia areata. V gene TRBV15 combines with J gene TRBJ2-5; D is tentatively TRBD1 or TRBD2 (5 bases each). The CDR3 DNA reads as TGTGCCACCAGCAGAGATAGTCGGGGCACGATAGGGACCCAGTACTTC. This translates into CATSRDSRGTIGTQYF.